This TCR beta chain is from a study of regulatory T cells in long-lasting Graves disease listed by TCRdb under 2021. Study-wide context: Newly diagnosed Graves' disease patients had taken antithyroid drugs for less than 3 months. Peripheral blood TCR sequencing and RNA sequencing compared persistent Graves' disease patients with newly diagnosed Graves' disease patients. The study was conducted in China and was registered as a clinical trial. A total of some 33 samples were covered by TCR sequencing, comprising around 13 persistent and some 20 newly diagnosed Graves' disease patients. Here is what the overall study found, with its caveats: Preferential use of TRBV28, TRBJ1-2 and TRBJ2-5 was observed in persistent disease, whereas TRBV20-1 and TRBJ2-1 were favored in newly diagnosed disease. Lower TCR Shannon entropy and fewer highly expanded clones were observed in persistent Graves' disease patients than in newly diagnosed patients, which suggested clonal expansion. Sequencing and analysis were restricted to the TCR beta chain. More public clonotypes were shared among persistent patients (roughly 2,900) than among newly diagnosed patients (more than 950). Because the primary lesion, thyroid tissue, could not be accessed, the study looked at peripheral blood alone. As a limitation, the authors acknowledged that the small sample size may reduce accuracy.

This clonotype has a count of ten or more. Its antigen remains unidentified. Nothing much larger sits one base from this clone, and base qualities are not available. Per the publication, the time point label means: newly diagnosed GD, antithyroid drugs for less than 3 months. RNA was extracted from PBMCs in TRIzol for both TCR sequencing and RNA sequencing. The diagnosis of Graves' disease followed American Thyroid Association guidelines. Patients for the study were recruited at an endocrinology department in Xi'an, China. From each patient, roughly 9 milliliters of peripheral blood was collected into an EDTA anticoagulant tube. Ficoll Paque Plus density gradient separation was used to isolate PBMCs, and no further T cell sorting was done. RNA quality was checked with an Agilent 2100 Bioanalyzer and agarose gel, and concentration with a NanoDrop 2000. The CDR3 starts with the cysteine, ends with the phenylalanine, and has 17 residues. Kept here is only the CDR3 DNA, which spans 51 bases and is read in frame from base 1. Sequences SGHAT (CDR1) and FQNNGV (CDR2) are obtained from the germline V gene. V and J lose 2 bases and 0 bases, and a span of 15 bases separates them.

The library was prepared using multiplex PCR. Sequencing took place on an Illumina HiSeq 4000. iRepertoire HTBI primers and Arm-PCR amplification of CDR3 regions were used to construct TCR beta libraries. Before sequencing, the PCR products underwent gel purification. The study's own analysis went as follows. A total of under 80 TRBV and 14 TRBJ segments were identified across samples and were used for gene usage analysis of CDR3 amino acid clonotypes. COPE and FqMerger were used to merge filtered high-quality paired reads into contigs. BLAST was used to align contigs to IMGT TRBV, TRBD and TRBJ reference genes, with CDR3 defined following IMGT. Any clonotype with a frequency above 0.1% was classified as a highly expanded clone. Shannon entropy served as the measure of repertoire diversity, while the Gini coefficient captured V-J evenness. Public clonotypes were defined as clonotypes shared by more than one individual. Clones were called with MiXCR by TCRdb after fastp trimmed the public reads at Q25, and only in-frame beta chains were retained. CDR3 protein sequences are deduplicated, and each keeps its most common genes and DNA. The V and J calls and clone size come from TCRdb's table, not from the authors' own analysis. Counted in this sample were approximately 390,000 distinct CDR3 sequences; about a sixth of them appeared once. The ten largest clones represent around 20% of the sample.

These same records also appear under a second study, on T cells in Graves' hyperthyroidism and ophthalmopathy. Per the second study: Stable Graves' hyperthyroidism was defined as no progression to ophthalmopathy during 18 months of follow-up. Hyperthyroidism patients were newly diagnosed, had a disease duration of under 2 months, and were aged 18 to 65 years. The study excluded patients with uncontrolled infections, other autoimmune diseases, pregnancy or lactation. Diagnoses were established on the basis of clinical symptoms, serum thyroxine and TRAb, thyroid ultrasound, and orbital computed tomography. For the first round of RT-PCR on the TCR CDR3, the HTBI primer set was used together with the Qiagen OneStep RT-PCR kit. Most expanded thyroid clonotypes (frequency above 0.001) were also detected in blood, a finding suggesting that blood repertoires may reflect thyroid immune responses. In cross-validation, a model built on a 13 V-J signature told ophthalmopathy apart from stable hyperthyroidism with approximately 91% sensitivity and around 84% specificity, and in testing the same model reached 80%/75%. During validation, the model predicted progression to ophthalmopathy a median of roughly 7.1 months ahead of onset, with around 71% sensitivity and 72.22% specificity. TCR V-J signatures able to tell the groups apart were searched for in a discovery cohort of around 95 patients, of whom roughly 42 had Graves' ophthalmopathy and about 55 had stable Graves' hyperthyroidism. Prospective prediction of ophthalmopathy was tested in an independent validation cohort of 18 to 20 hyperthyroidism patients and around 16 patients who later progressed to ophthalmopathy. The roughly 91 discovery patients were randomly divided into training and test sets at a 7:3 ratio. In several Graves' hyperthyroidism patients, the study also compared T-cell repertoires from thyroid tissue with T-cell repertoires from blood. Once sampling was done, hyperthyroidism patients were given methimazole at a starting dose of 30 mg daily, whereas ophthalmopathy patients were given high-dose intravenous methylprednisolone. Libraries were constructed in a second round of multiplex PCR, after which size selection and purification were performed. The libraries were sequenced on an Illumina HiSeq2000 using paired-end 100 bp reads. Raw data were processed with SOAPnuke, discarding reads with adapters, uncalled bases, mean Phred below 15, or no exact constant-primer or identifier match. COPE v1.2.5 was used to merge the high-quality paired reads, and each unique nucleotide sequence was defined as a clonotype. MiTCR v1.1 was used to align clonotypes to the IMGT TRBV, TRBD and TRBJ reference segments. Analysis was restricted to V-J combinations with a frequency above 0.0001, which covered approximately 99% of repertoires. The TCS score was defined as F50 (clonal expansion) divided by E x V (chaos), with BLOSUM62-based TCRdist calculated between CDR3 peptides within each V-J. Welch's t-statistics and random forest reduced 450 to 600 V-J features to 13, which were used in a naive Bayes classifier (R e1071). No statistical method was used to fix the sample size in advance, and group allocation was not hidden from the investigators. TCR Vbeta CDR3 sequencing of 130 to 150 peripheral blood samples (roughly 41 ophthalmopathy, some 75 hyperthyroidism and some 17 progressor patients) is reported in the paper.

The sequence came from a young woman with Graves disease. Donor details come from another sample of the same person, matched by shared clones. The source was peripheral blood mononuclear cells (PBMCs), collected at new diagnosis, from a patient treated with antithyroid drugs. The rearranged segments are TRBV11-2 and TRBJ2-3; no D segment can be confidently identified. The nucleotide sequence is TGTGCCAGCAGCTTAATCCCTACCGGCCCTAGCACAGATACGCAGTATTTT. Its protein product is CASSLIPTGPSTDTQYF.